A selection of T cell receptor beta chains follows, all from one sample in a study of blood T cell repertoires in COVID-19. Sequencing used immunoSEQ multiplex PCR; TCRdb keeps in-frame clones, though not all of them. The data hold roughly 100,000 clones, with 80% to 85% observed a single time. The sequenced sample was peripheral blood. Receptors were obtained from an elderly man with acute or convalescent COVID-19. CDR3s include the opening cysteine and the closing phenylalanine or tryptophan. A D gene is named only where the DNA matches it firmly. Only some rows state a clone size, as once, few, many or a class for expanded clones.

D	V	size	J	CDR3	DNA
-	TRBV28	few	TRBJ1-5	CASSFIRGAQPQHF	TGTGCCAGCAGTTTCATTCGGGGAGCTCAGCCCCAGCATTTT
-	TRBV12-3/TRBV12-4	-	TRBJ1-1	CASSAPGFTEAFF	TGTGCCAGCAGTGCCCCGGGATTCACTGAAGCTTTCTTT
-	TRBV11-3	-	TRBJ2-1	CASSLEGGTHNEQFF	TGTGCCAGCAGCTTAGAAGGCGGGACCCACAATGAGCAGTTCTTC
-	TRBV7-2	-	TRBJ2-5	CASSLGGPQETQYF	TGTGCCAGCAGCTTAGGCGGGCCTCAAGAGACCCAGTACTTC
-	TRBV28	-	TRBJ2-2	CASSVGGSGTGELFF	TGTGCCAGCAGCGTAGGAGGGAGCGGCACCGGGGAGCTGTTTTTT
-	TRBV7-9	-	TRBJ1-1	CASSLAPRETLNTEAFF	TGTGCCAGCAGCTTAGCCCCGCGGGAGACGTTGAACACTGAAGCTTTCTTT
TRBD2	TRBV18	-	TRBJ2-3	CASSPTLAGGSTDTQYF	TGTGCCAGCTCACCTACACTAGCGGGAGGGAGCACAGATACGCAGTATTTT
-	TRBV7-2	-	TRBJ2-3	CASSLGLNADTQYF	TGTGCCAGCAGCCTAGGACTAAACGCAGATACGCAGTATTTT
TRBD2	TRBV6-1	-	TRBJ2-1	CASSETSGRGNNEQFF	TGTGCCAGCAGTGAGACTAGCGGGAGGGGAAACAATGAGCAGTTCTTC
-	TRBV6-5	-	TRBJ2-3	CASRLQGSADTQYF	TGTGCCAGCAGATTACAGGGTTCCGCAGATACGCAGTATTTT
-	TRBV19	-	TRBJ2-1	CASSIYTGAGADEQFF	TGTGCCAGTAGTATCTACACAGGCGCGGGGGCCGATGAGCAGTTCTTC
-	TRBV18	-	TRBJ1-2	CASSPGGPKLGYTF	TGTGCCAGCTCACCAGGGGGCCCGAAGCTTGGCTACACCTTC
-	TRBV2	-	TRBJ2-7	CASSELYEQYF	TGTGCCAGCAGTGAACTTTACGAGCAGTACTTC
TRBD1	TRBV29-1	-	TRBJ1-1	CSVESGTGVNTEAFF	TGCAGCGTTGAAAGTGGGACAGGGGTGAACACTGAAGCTTTCTTT
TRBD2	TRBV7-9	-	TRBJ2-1	CASRQTSDSEQFF	TGTGCCAGCAGACAAACTAGCGACAGTGAGCAGTTCTTC
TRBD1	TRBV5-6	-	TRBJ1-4	CASSLITGTGDEKLFF	TGTGCCAGCAGCCTGATTACCGGGACAGGGGACGAAAAACTGTTTTTT
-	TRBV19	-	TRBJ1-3	CASSPRDNSGNTIYF	TGTGCCAGTAGTCCGAGGGACAACTCTGGAAACACCATATATTTT
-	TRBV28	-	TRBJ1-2	CASSLKGIGYTF	TGTGCCAGCAGTTTGAAGGGGATTGGCTACACCTTC
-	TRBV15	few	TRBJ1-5	CAATPGFSNQPQHF	TGTGCCGCCACCCCGGGATTTTCCAATCAGCCCCAGCATTTT
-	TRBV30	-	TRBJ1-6	CAWSVSGLSYSPLHF	TGTGCCTGGAGTGTTTCGGGACTGAGCTATTCACCCCTCCACTTT
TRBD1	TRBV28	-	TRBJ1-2	CASSTRGQGVYGYTF	TGTGCCAGCAGTACCCGCGGACAGGGAGTCTATGGCTACACCTTC
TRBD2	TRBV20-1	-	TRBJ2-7	CSGREGDEQYF	TGCAGCGGGCGGGAGGGCGACGAGCAGTACTTC
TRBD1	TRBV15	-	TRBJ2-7	CATSTNRGNYEQYF	TGTGCCACCAGCACTAACAGGGGCAACTACGAGCAGTACTTC
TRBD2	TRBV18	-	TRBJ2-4	CASSPRTSLNIQYF	TGTGCCAGCTCACCGAGGACTAGTTTAAACATTCAGTACTTC
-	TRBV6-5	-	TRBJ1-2	CASTTVGTVNYGYTF	TGTGCCAGCACTACGGTTGGAACAGTCAACTATGGCTACACCTTC
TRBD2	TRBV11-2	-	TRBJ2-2	CASSLDLGLAFTGELFF	TGTGCCAGCAGCTTAGATCTGGGACTAGCGTTCACCGGGGAGCTGTTTTTT
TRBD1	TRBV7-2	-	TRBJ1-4	CASSLTRQGQGEKLFF	TGTGCCAGCAGCCTCACGCGACAGGGGCAGGGTGAAAAACTGTTTTTT
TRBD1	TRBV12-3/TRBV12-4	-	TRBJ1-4	CASTTGVREKLFF	TGTGCCAGTACGACAGGGGTTCGGGAAAAACTGTTTTTT
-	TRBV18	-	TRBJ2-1	CASSQQSSTNEQFF	TGTGCCAGCTCCCAACAGTCCAGTACCAATGAGCAGTTCTTC
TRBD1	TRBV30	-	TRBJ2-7	CAWSVRDRGFLEQYF	TGTGCCTGGAGTGTACGGGACAGGGGGTTTCTCGAGCAGTACTTC
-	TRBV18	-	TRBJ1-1	CASSPQLGGNTEAFF	TGTGCCAGCTCACCACAGTTGGGGGGGAACACTGAAGCTTTCTTT
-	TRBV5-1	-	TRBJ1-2	CASSLDRSYGYTF	TGCGCCAGCAGCTTAGACAGGTCATATGGCTACACCTTC
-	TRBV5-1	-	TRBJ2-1	CASSPSHEQFF	TGCGCCAGCAGCCCCTCCCATGAGCAGTTCTTC
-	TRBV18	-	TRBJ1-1	CASSPGWGGTEAFF	TGTGCCAGCTCACCGGGGTGGGGGGGCACTGAAGCTTTCTTT
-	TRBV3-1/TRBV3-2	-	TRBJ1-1	CASSQAWSREAFF	TGTGCCAGCAGCCAAGCTTGGAGTAGGGAAGCTTTCTTT
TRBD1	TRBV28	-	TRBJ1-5	CASSLFRGRDQPQHF	TGTGCCAGCAGTTTATTCAGGGGGCGGGATCAGCCCCAGCATTTT
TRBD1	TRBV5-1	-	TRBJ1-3	CASSEGQNSGNTIYF	TGCGCCAGCAGTGAGGGACAGAACTCTGGAAACACCATATATTTT
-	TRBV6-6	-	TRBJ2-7	CASSYADSVIYEQYF	TGTGCCAGCAGTTACGCGGACAGCGTCATCTACGAGCAGTACTTC
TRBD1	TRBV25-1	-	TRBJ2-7	CASSGDRKPYEQYF	TGTGCCAGCAGTGGGGACAGGAAACCCTACGAGCAGTACTTC
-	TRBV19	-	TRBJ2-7	CATTAGWPYEQYF	TGTGCCACCACGGCAGGGTGGCCCTACGAGCAGTACTTC
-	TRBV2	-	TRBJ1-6	CASSSQGGKNSPLHF	TGTGCCAGCAGTTCCCAGGGAGGGAAGAATTCACCCCTCCACTTT
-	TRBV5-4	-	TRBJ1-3	CASSLDSTSGNTIYF	TGTGCCAGCAGCTTAGACAGCACCTCTGGAAACACCATATATTTT
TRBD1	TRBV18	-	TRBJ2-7	CASSPHGTGGEQYF	TGTGCCAGCTCACCACACGGGACAGGGGGCGAGCAGTACTTC
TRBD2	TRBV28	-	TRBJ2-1	CASTISGSGLYEQFF	TGTGCCAGCACTATAAGCGGGAGTGGGCTTTATGAGCAGTTCTTC
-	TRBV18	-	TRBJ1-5	CASSLSGTRGNQPQHF	TGTGCCAGCTCACTTTCGGGCACGCGGGGCAATCAGCCCCAGCATTTT
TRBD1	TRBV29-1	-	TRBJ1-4	CSVTGGDEKLFF	TGCAGCGTTACAGGGGGCGATGAAAAACTGTTTTTT
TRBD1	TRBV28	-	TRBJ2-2	CASSPQGAPITGELFF	TGTGCCAGCAGTCCGCAGGGGGCTCCTATCACCGGGGAGCTGTTTTTT
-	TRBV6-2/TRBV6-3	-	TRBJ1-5	CASSTRGSNQPQHF	TGTGCCAGCAGTACCAGGGGAAGCAATCAGCCCCAGCATTTT
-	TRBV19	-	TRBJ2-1	CASSPTGLSYNEQFF	TGTGCCAGTAGTCCGACAGGTCTCTCCTACAATGAGCAGTTCTTC
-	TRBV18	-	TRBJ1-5	CASSPLQGIAPQHF	TGTGCCAGCTCACCATTACAGGGAATTGCGCCCCAGCATTTT
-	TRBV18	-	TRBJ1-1	CASSPLQDRLNTEAFF	TGTGCCAGCTCACCTTTACAGGACCGGCTGAACACTGAAGCTTTCTTT
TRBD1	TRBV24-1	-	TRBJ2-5	CATSDSRQGDGETQYF	TGTGCCACCAGTGATTCCCGACAGGGGGACGGGGAGACCCAGTACTTC
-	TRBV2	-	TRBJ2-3	CASSDKGRGSIGGTDTQYF	TGTGCCAGCAGTGATAAAGGGCGCGGGTCGATTGGCGGCACAGATACGCAGTATTTT